Listed below are T cell receptor beta chains from one sample, sequenced in a study of cytomegalovirus exposure and HLA in healthy donors. The assay was immunoSEQ multiplex PCR, and TCRdb's table has in-frame clones only and misses some. The sample has approximately 190,000 clones, about 79% seen once. The sequencing input was PBMCs. These receptors all stem from a woman under 40 in good health and CMV-seropositive. CDR3s include the opening cysteine and the closing phenylalanine or tryptophan. Each record gives: V gene, J gene, D gene, clone size, CDR3 protein, CDR3 DNA. A D gene is named only where the DNA matches it firmly. Size values are once, few and many counts, or a class for expanded clones, and some rows have none.

v_call: TRBV10-3; j_call: TRBJ2-1; d_call: NA; clone_size: NA; cdr3_aa: CAISESSGPTDEQFF; cdr3_nt: TGTGCCATCAGTGAGTCCAGCGGGCCAACGGATGAGCAGTTCTTC
v_call: TRBV29-1; j_call: TRBJ1-1; d_call: NA; clone_size: NA; cdr3_aa: CSAGGGFDQAFF; cdr3_nt: TGCAGCGCCGGGGGGGGATTCGACCAAGCTTTCTTT
v_call: TRBV2; j_call: TRBJ1-1; d_call: NA; clone_size: NA; cdr3_aa: CASSPGWETNTEAFF; cdr3_nt: TGTGCCAGCAGCCCGGGGTGGGAGACGAACACTGAAGCTTTCTTT
v_call: TRBV6-5; j_call: TRBJ1-5; d_call: TRBD1; clone_size: NA; cdr3_aa: CASRGGTGINQPQHF; cdr3_nt: TGTGCCAGCAGGGGAGGGACAGGGATCAATCAGCCCCAGCATTTT
v_call: TRBV30; j_call: TRBJ2-1; d_call: TRBD2; clone_size: NA; cdr3_aa: CAWSVRTSGPVTLTSYNNEQFF; cdr3_nt: TGTGCCTGGAGTGTAAGGACTAGCGGGCCCGTTACCCTAACCTCCTATAACAATGAGCAGTTCTTC
v_call: TRBV2; j_call: TRBJ2-1; d_call: NA; clone_size: few; cdr3_aa: CASAEIHSSYNEQFF; cdr3_nt: TGTGCCAGCGCCGAAATCCACAGCTCCTACAATGAGCAGTTCTTC
v_call: TRBV30; j_call: TRBJ1-5; d_call: TRBD1; clone_size: NA; cdr3_aa: CAWSALTGWEPQHF; cdr3_nt: TGTGCCTGGAGTGCGCTGACAGGGTGGGAGCCCCAGCATTTT
v_call: TRBV29-1; j_call: TRBJ2-7; d_call: NA; clone_size: NA; cdr3_aa: CSVVWQNYEQYF; cdr3_nt: TGCAGCGTTGTGTGGCAGAACTACGAGCAGTACTTC
v_call: TRBV19; j_call: TRBJ2-7; d_call: NA; clone_size: NA; cdr3_aa: CASSSRRSLEQYF; cdr3_nt: TGTGCCAGTAGTAGTCGACGGAGTCTCGAGCAGTACTTC
v_call: TRBV28; j_call: TRBJ1-2; d_call: TRBD1; clone_size: NA; cdr3_aa: CASSKGQAWGYTF; cdr3_nt: TGTGCCAGCAGTAAGGGACAGGCGTGGGGCTACACCTTC
v_call: TRBV10-3; j_call: TRBJ2-1; d_call: TRBD2; clone_size: NA; cdr3_aa: CAIRLAGGYRGDEQFF; cdr3_nt: TGTGCCATCAGATTAGCGGGAGGCTACCGGGGGGATGAGCAGTTCTTC
v_call: TRBV25-1; j_call: TRBJ2-2; d_call: NA; clone_size: NA; cdr3_aa: CASSEPIGGANTGELFF; cdr3_nt: TGTGCCAGCAGTGAGCCAATAGGGGGGGCGAACACCGGGGAGCTGTTTTTT
v_call: TRBV29-1; j_call: TRBJ1-1; d_call: NA; clone_size: NA; cdr3_aa: CSVDAGPTNTEAFF; cdr3_nt: TGCAGCGTTGACGCGGGGCCGACGAACACTGAAGCTTTCTTT
v_call: TRBV9; j_call: TRBJ2-3; d_call: NA; clone_size: NA; cdr3_aa: CASSVGGWGVDTQYF; cdr3_nt: TGTGCCAGCAGCGTAGGCGGGTGGGGGGTAGATACGCAGTATTTT
v_call: TRBV2; j_call: TRBJ2-1; d_call: NA; clone_size: few; cdr3_aa: CASLVSEQFF; cdr3_nt: TGTGCCAGCCTGGTGAGTGAGCAGTTCTTC
v_call: TRBV11-3; j_call: TRBJ2-7; d_call: TRBD2; clone_size: NA; cdr3_aa: CASSLDRQIVLAGDPYEQYF; cdr3_nt: TGTGCCAGCAGCTTAGATCGTCAGATAGTACTAGCGGGAGATCCCTACGAGCAGTACTTC
v_call: TRBV30; j_call: TRBJ1-1; d_call: NA; clone_size: NA; cdr3_aa: CAWSIKQGGGEAFF; cdr3_nt: TGTGCCTGGAGTATAAAACAGGGCGGGGGTGAAGCTTTCTTT
v_call: TRBV19; j_call: TRBJ2-7; d_call: NA; clone_size: NA; cdr3_aa: CASSQRPREQYF; cdr3_nt: TGTGCCAGTAGCCAGCGACCCCGCGAGCAGTACTTC
v_call: TRBV27; j_call: TRBJ2-1; d_call: NA; clone_size: NA; cdr3_aa: CASSLMPSASYNEQFF; cdr3_nt: TGTGCCAGCAGTTTAATGCCCAGCGCCTCCTACAATGAGCAGTTCTTC
v_call: TRBV5-1; j_call: TRBJ2-1; d_call: TRBD1; clone_size: NA; cdr3_aa: CASSVWPGTVRNEQFF; cdr3_nt: TGCGCCAGCAGCGTGTGGCCAGGGACAGTCCGCAATGAGCAGTTCTTC
v_call: TRBV28; j_call: TRBJ2-7; d_call: TRBD1; clone_size: NA; cdr3_aa: CASTGQPSVEQYF; cdr3_nt: TGTGCCAGCACGGGACAGCCCTCGGTCGAGCAGTACTTC
v_call: TRBV27; j_call: TRBJ1-1; d_call: NA; clone_size: NA; cdr3_aa: CASSLRDRLAEAFF; cdr3_nt: TGTGCCAGCAGTTTGCGGGATCGGTTAGCTGAAGCTTTCTTT
v_call: TRBV13; j_call: TRBJ2-7; d_call: TRBD2; clone_size: NA; cdr3_aa: CASSDGLASGSGDEQYF; cdr3_nt: TGTGCCAGCTCCGACGGGTTGGCTAGCGGGAGTGGGGACGAGCAGTACTTC
v_call: TRBV27; j_call: TRBJ1-1; d_call: TRBD1; clone_size: NA; cdr3_aa: CASSLTGRTEAFF; cdr3_nt: TGTGCCAGCAGTTTGACAGGGCGCACTGAAGCTTTCTTT
v_call: TRBV2; j_call: TRBJ1-5; d_call: NA; clone_size: NA; cdr3_aa: CASSRGREGNQPQHF; cdr3_nt: TGTGCCAGCAGTCGGGGCAGGGAGGGAAATCAGCCCCAGCATTTT
v_call: TRBV5-6; j_call: TRBJ2-7; d_call: TRBD2; clone_size: NA; cdr3_aa: CASRPGGRGEQYF; cdr3_nt: TGTGCCAGCAGACCGGGAGGTCGGGGCGAGCAGTACTTC
v_call: TRBV6-1; j_call: TRBJ2-1; d_call: NA; clone_size: once; cdr3_aa: CASRTAGDAEQFF; cdr3_nt: TGTGCCAGCAGGACCGCAGGGGACGCGGAGCAGTTCTTC
v_call: TRBV27; j_call: TRBJ2-2; d_call: TRBD2; clone_size: NA; cdr3_aa: CASTGTSGSGGELFF; cdr3_nt: TGTGCCAGCACGGGAACTAGCGGGAGTGGCGGGGAGCTGTTTTTT
v_call: TRBV2; j_call: TRBJ1-1; d_call: TRBD1; clone_size: NA; cdr3_aa: CASSETGGTEAFF; cdr3_nt: TGTGCCAGCAGTGAAACAGGGGGCACTGAAGCTTTCTTT
v_call: TRBV11-2; j_call: TRBJ1-1; d_call: TRBD1; clone_size: NA; cdr3_aa: CASSFGQGNTEAFF; cdr3_nt: TGTGCCAGCAGCTTTGGACAGGGGAACACTGAAGCTTTCTTT
v_call: TRBV30; j_call: TRBJ1-4; d_call: NA; clone_size: NA; cdr3_aa: CAWKQVNEKLFF; cdr3_nt: TGTGCCTGGAAGCAGGTTAATGAAAAACTGTTTTTT
v_call: TRBV27; j_call: TRBJ1-1; d_call: TRBD1; clone_size: NA; cdr3_aa: CASSLYGTGAEAFF; cdr3_nt: TGTGCCAGCAGTTTATACGGGACAGGAGCTGAAGCTTTCTTT
v_call: TRBV4-1; j_call: TRBJ2-7; d_call: NA; clone_size: NA; cdr3_aa: CASSPDLGSYEQYF; cdr3_nt: TGCGCCAGCAGCCCGGACTTAGGCTCCTACGAGCAGTACTTC
v_call: TRBV5-8; j_call: TRBJ2-1; d_call: NA; clone_size: NA; cdr3_aa: CASSPTGNLNEQFF; cdr3_nt: TGTGCCAGCAGCCCTACAGGTAACCTCAATGAGCAGTTCTTC
v_call: TRBV14; j_call: TRBJ1-2; d_call: NA; clone_size: few; cdr3_aa: CASSQDLYGYTF; cdr3_nt: TGTGCCAGCAGCCAAGATCTCTATGGCTACACCTTC
v_call: TRBV19; j_call: TRBJ1-4; d_call: TRBD1; clone_size: NA; cdr3_aa: CASSISGQARNEKLFF; cdr3_nt: TGTGCCAGTAGTATTTCGGGACAGGCCCGTAATGAAAAACTGTTTTTT
v_call: TRBV5-8; j_call: TRBJ1-1; d_call: TRBD1; clone_size: NA; cdr3_aa: CASSWDRVNTEAFF; cdr3_nt: TGTGCCAGCAGCTGGGACAGGGTGAACACTGAAGCTTTCTTT
v_call: TRBV6-6; j_call: TRBJ2-1; d_call: NA; clone_size: NA; cdr3_aa: CASSYSGQGLGGEQFF; cdr3_nt: TGTGCCAGCAGTTACTCCGGGCAGGGCCTGGGGGGTGAGCAGTTCTTC
v_call: TRBV29-1; j_call: TRBJ2-7; d_call: TRBD1; clone_size: NA; cdr3_aa: CSVARTGGNEQYF; cdr3_nt: TGCAGCGTCGCCAGGACAGGGGGCAACGAGCAGTACTTC